Below are 5 T cell receptor beta chains sequenced from a single sample in a study of graft-versus-host responses after intestinal transplantation. For these TCRs, the target antigens are not known. Sequencing used immunoSEQ multiplex PCR; TCRdb keeps in-frame clones, though not all of them. The table lists around 70,000 clones, about 89% of them singletons. Material: unstimulated CD8+ T cells sorted from spleen or lymph node cells, obtained before intestinal transplant. The receptors shown here come from a human donor who received an intestinal transplant.

This chain connects TRBV6-5 to TRBJ2-1; perhaps TRBD2 as D (5 bases). This CDR3 has 13 residues. Trimming shortened V by 1 base and J by 5 bases, and 6 bases separated the two germline ends. Germline CDR1 is MNHEY and CDR2 is SVGAGI. This CDR3 reads CASSYFGDNEQFF. The CDR3 nucleotides are TGTGCCAGCAGTTACTTCGGGGACAATGAGCAGTTCTTC.

This chain joins TRBV27 and TRBJ1-5, with D perhaps TRBD1 (5 bases). The CDR3 is made up of 14 amino acids. V was cut by 5 bases and J by 3 bases, with 11 bases left in between. Germline V CDR1 and CDR2: MNHEY, SMNVEV (reference sequence). The CDR3 reads CASSPGLHNQPQHF. In DNA form, the CDR3 reads TGTGCCAGCAGTCCGGGACTCCACAATCAGCCCCAGCATTTT.

The chain recombines TRBV7-3 with TRBJ2-1; 13 bases match TRBD2. The CDR3 has 17 residues. The trim removed 1 base at V and 7 bases at J, leaving 7 bases unmatched. In germline, CDR1 is SGHTA, CDR2 FQGTGA. The CDR3 loop is CASSLKPGLAGVNEQFF. The CDR3 coding sequence is TGTGCCAGCAGCTTAAAGCCTGGACTAGCGGGGGTTAATGAGCAGTTCTTC.

This clone was detected only a few times. The DNA is left out, because the CDR3 cannot be placed on it with certainty; the CDR3 is given as TCRdb lists it. The chain employs TRBV4-1 and TRBJ2-7; TRBD2 was called by the table and not checked on the DNA. The CDR3 spans 14 amino acids, including both terminal residues. Per the germline V gene, CDR1 is MGHRA and CDR2 is YSYEKL. This chain's CDR3 is CASSQRDFRGEQYF.

The J gene is TRBJ2-2, the V gene TRBV27; a possible D gene is TRBD1 (6 bases). V dropped 6 bases and J dropped 8 bases, with 28 bases sitting between them. The germline V gene encodes CDR1 MNHEY and CDR2 SMNVEV (reference sequence). This CDR3 is built from 18 residues. The CDR3 sequence: CASSRYVQGPLEEGELFF. The CDR3 DNA follows: TGTGCCAGCAGCCGCTATGTCCAGGGGCCACTAGAAGAGGGGGAGCTGTTTTTT.